This T cell receptor (beta chain) was obtained from a study of shared clonotypes between healthy human individuals. The germline V gene encodes CDR1 SEHNR and CDR2 FQNEAQ (reference sequence). V lost 5 bases, J lost 8 bases, and 18 bases lay in between. The CDR3 is made up of 15 amino acids. General observations from the study: Clonotype sharing among donors likely depends on sequencing depth.

Of note for this clone: Its antigen is unknown.

The authors' processing: Because ImmunoSEQ provided only junction sequences with no quality scores, the filtering differed. TCRdb's copy holds only in-frame clones and misses some; the assay was immunoSEQ multiplex PCR. V, J and clone size reflect that table, while D and trimming were determined from the DNA. The sample has about 600,000 clones; 95% to 98% are singletons. It was CD45RO-negative cells, positively selected for CCR7, that made up naive CD8 cells, with terminally differentiated effector memory CD45RA+ cells excluded. All donors were healthy HIV-negative adults lacking recent acute infections or vaccinations. Everyone who donated was a Caucasian adult who lived in Nashville, Tennessee.

This receptor was obtained from a man between 25 and 39 years old in good health. This chain connects TRBV7-9 to TRBJ1-4, with D tentatively TRBD1 (6 bases). Material for sequencing was naive CD8+ T cells sorted from blood. The CDR3 DNA follows: TGTGCCAGCAGCGCAAACAGGGAGAGTGAGGAAAAACTGTTTTTT. Amino acid sequence: CASSANRESEEKLFF.